One and the same sample provided the 30 T cell receptor beta chains below, sequenced in a study of human T cells and chemical hapten exposure. From the RACE reads, TCRdb called clonotypes with MiXCR, one entry per CDR3 protein. This table has 30,000 to 50,000 distinct CDR3 sequences, roughly 13% appearing once. Regarding time point: patch test 3, about 24 weeks after DPC sensitization. Indicated treatment: therapeutic diphenylcyclopropenone sensitization with weekly scalp DPC. Unfractionated whole blood yielded total RNA. Sample: whole blood, taken in connection with sensitization to the hapten diphenylcyclopropenone (DPC). The receptors derive from a woman aged 40 to 55 with alopecia areata. Some clones in this sample may be carry-over from other donors' samples.

This clonotype was counted between two and nine times. The chain uses TRBV28 and TRBJ1-5, with 7 bases matching TRBD1. This CDR3 is built from 12 residues. Germline CDR1 MDHEN, CDR2 SYDVKM. V shed 8 bases and J 7 bases; nucleotides not matched to a gene: 5. Here the CDR3 reads CASSQGIQPQHF. As DNA, the CDR3 is TGTGCCAGCTCACAGGGGATACAGCCCCAGCATTTT.

On this clonotype: A read error may explain this, as a much larger clone is one base away. The CDR3 loop reads CASTAYNEQFF. The CDR3, as DNA: TGTGCCAGCACCGCCTACAATGAGCAGTTCTTC. The V and J genes are TRBV12-3 or TRBV12-4 and TRBJ2-1, with D unclear. Trimming stripped 7 bases from V and 2 bases from J, with 3 bases between. The CDR3 is 11 amino acids.

This clonotype was found many times. CDR3 amino acids: CASSEGGLAYEQYF. The CDR3 DNA is TGCGCCAGCAGTGAAGGGGGACTAGCGTACGAGCAGTACTTC. The rearrangement joins TRBV10-2 to TRBJ2-7; TRBD2 aligns across 10 bases. The CDR3 totals 14 residues. The V gene end was trimmed by 3 bases and the J gene end by 4 bases; junction bases not matched to a gene: 3. Germline CDR1 and CDR2: WSHSY and SAAADI.

The table lists this clonotype with a few counts. CDR3 region: CASSSLQGVKLFF. The CDR3 nucleotides are TGTGCCAGCAGTTCACTACAGGGGGTAAAACTGTTTTTT. The rearrangement joins TRBV28 to TRBJ1-4; TRBD1 agrees at 8 bases. Germline CDR1 MDHEN, CDR2 SYDVKM. V shed 4 bases and J 10 bases; nucleotides not matched to a gene: 5. The CDR3 length is 13 residues. The full variable domain, rest sourced from reference TRBV28 and TRBJ1-4, is DVKVTQSSRYLVKRTGEKVFLECVQDMDHENMFWYRQDPGLGLRLIYFSYDVKMKEKGDIPEGYSVSREKKERFSLILESASTNQTSMYLCASSSLQGVKLFFGSGTQLSVL.

The rearrangement joins TRBV20-1 to TRBJ1-4; no clear D gene. Germline CDR1 DFQATT, CDR2 SNEGSKA (reference sequence). V shed 8 bases and J shed 8 bases, with 15 bases lying between them. The CDR3 has 12 amino acids. CDR3: CSPTGRVEKLFF. The CDR3, as DNA: TGCAGTCCCACGGGCCGCGTGGAAAAACTGTTTTTT.

This clonotype was seen ten or more times. This chain links TRBV19 with TRBJ1-5; 9 positions match TRBD1. Germline trimming cut 3 bases from V and 4 bases from J; bases unmatched to any gene: 4. The CDR3 is 15 amino acids. CDR1 is LNHDA and CDR2 is SQIVND in the germline V gene (reference sequence). CDR3 bases: TGTGCCAGTAGTATGGGACAGGGCGTTAATCAGCCCCAGCATTTT. Its protein product is CASSMGQGVNQPQHF.

This clonotype has more than one count but fewer than ten. V usage is TRBV27 and J usage is TRBJ2-7, with D maybe TRBD1 (6 bases). Trimming stripped 8 bases from V and 3 bases from J, with 23 bases between. CDR3 length equals 16 residues. Germline-derived CDR1 and CDR2 are MNHEY and SMNVEV (reference sequence). CDR3 coding DNA: TGTGCCAGCGGCTTAAGGGCAGGGGCCGGGTACTACGAGCAGTACTTC. Amino acids: CASGLRAGAGYYEQYF.

This clonotype was detected only a few times. The genes are TRBV10-2 and TRBJ1-5; 8 bases agree with TRBD1. Germline lookup yields CDR1 WSHSY and CDR2 SAAADI. CDR3 length: 14 amino acids. The ends lost 7 bases at V and 3 bases at J; junction bases unmatched: 5. CDR3 protein: CASTQGADNQPQHF. CDR3 nucleotide sequence: TGCGCCAGCACCCAGGGGGCCGACAATCAGCCCCAGCATTTT.

This clonotype was found a few times. The V call is TRBV6-1, the J call TRBJ2-1, with a possible D match to TRBD2 (6 bases). Trimming shortened V by 4 bases and J by 0 bases, and 10 bases separated the two germline ends. Germline-derived CDR1 and CDR2 are MNHNS and SASEGT. This CDR3 spans 15 amino acids. This CDR3 is CASSGRGNSYNEQFF. CDR3 in DNA: TGTGCCAGCAGTGGTCGCGGGAACTCCTACAATGAGCAGTTCTTC.

V is TRBV28 and J is TRBJ2-3, with D hard to call. Germline values: CDR1 MDHEN, CDR2 SYDVKM. Trimming cost V 5 bases and J 4 bases, with 13 bases left between them. CDR3 length equals 14 residues. CDR3 amino acids: CASSPRSRPDTQYF. The CDR3 DNA is TGTGCCAGCAGTCCCCGGAGCCGTCCAGATACGCAGTATTTT.

J is TRBJ1-2 and V is TRBV28; 7 bases map to TRBD1. Germline trimming cut 2 bases from V and 6 bases from J; bases unmatched to any gene: 12. Germline assignment: CDR1 MDHEN and CDR2 SYDVKM. The CDR3 extends over 16 amino acids. CDR3 nucleotide sequence: TGTGCCAGCAGTTTACCCCGGGAAGGGGGCCATGATGGCTACACCTTC. The encoded protein is CASSLPREGGHDGYTF.

This clonotype appeared many times. The chain links TRBV4-3 to TRBJ2-3; the match to TRBD1 covers 7 bases. The CDR3 is 15 residues long. Germline CDR1 and CDR2: LGHNA and YSLEER. Losses at the gene ends were 0 bases for V and 6 bases for J; bases not matched to a gene: 6. The CDR3 protein is CASSQDPDRADTQYF. The CDR3 DNA sequence: TGCGCCAGCAGCCAAGACCCCGACAGGGCCGATACGCAGTATTTT.

In its sample, this clonotype was seen many times. The chain links TRBV15 to TRBJ2-1, with 8 nucleotides matching TRBD1. CDR1 is LNHNV, CDR2 YYDKDF, per germline (reference sequence). Trimming at V came to 1 base and at J to 2 bases, leaving 1 base not matched to a gene. This CDR3 is 15 amino acids long. The CDR3 DNA sequence: TGTGCCACCAGCAGAGCCAGGGGGCCCTACAATGAGCAGTTCTTC. The encoded protein is CATSRARGPYNEQFF. Together with reference TRBV15 and TRBJ2-1, the CDR3 gives the full variable domain: DAMVIQNPRYQVTQFGKPVTLSCSQTLNHNVMYWYQQKSSQAPKLLFHYYDKDFNNEADTPDNFQSRRPNTSFCFLDIRSPGLGDTAMYLCATSRARGPYNEQFFGPGTRLTVL.

There are many counts of this clonotype. The chain uses TRBV28 and TRBJ2-7, with TRBD1 matching 11 bases. V shed 7 bases and J 2 bases; nucleotides not matched to a gene: 7. The germline CDR1 and CDR2 sequences are MDHEN and SYDVKM. The CDR3 runs to 15 residues. The chain's CDR3 is CASTGQGALPYEQYF. The DNA of the CDR3 is TGTGCCAGCACCGGACAGGGGGCACTCCCCTACGAGCAGTACTTC.

This clonotype occurred many times. The CDR3 DNA follows: TGTGCCAGCAGCTTAGGCAGCGGGAGGGCCTCCCGCGAGCAGTACTTC. This codes for CASSLGSGRASREQYF. The chain joins TRBV7-2 to TRBJ2-7, with 10 nucleotides matching TRBD2. Germline CDR1 reads SGHTA; CDR2 reads FQGNSA. The trim removed 1 base at V and 6 bases at J, leaving 9 bases unmatched. The CDR3 length is 16 residues. Complete variable domain (other parts from reference TRBV7-2 and TRBJ2-7): GAGVSQSPSNKVTEKGKDVELRCDPISGHTALYWYRQSLGQGLEFLIYFQGNSAPDKSGLPSDRFSAERTGGSVSTLTIQRTQQEDSAVYLCASSLGSGRASREQYFGPGTRLTVT.

J is TRBJ2-1 and V is TRBV20-1; the match to TRBD1 covers 9 bases. The CDR3 has 15 amino acids. V shed 5 bases and J 6 bases; nucleotides not matched to a gene: 11. Germline V lookup: CDR1 DFQATT, CDR2 SNEGSKA (reference sequence). The CDR3 loop reads CSAPPGTGSLNEQFF. The CDR3 DNA sequence: TGCAGTGCTCCCCCCGGGACAGGGTCTCTCAATGAGCAGTTCTTC.

This clonotype occurred many times. J is TRBJ1-1 and V is TRBV3-1, with D perhaps matching TRBD1 (5 bases). Germline assignment: CDR1 LGHDT and CDR2 YNNKEL (reference sequence). Deletions cut 5 bases from V and 0 bases from J, with 16 bases between. The CDR3 is made up of 16 amino acids. DNA for the CDR3: TGTGCCAGCAGCACCACATCTGGACACTTGAACACTGAAGCTTTCTTT. It codes for CASSTTSGHLNTEAFF.

This clonotype appeared many times. V is TRBV20-1 and J is TRBJ1-6; D is unclear. Germline lookup yields CDR1 DFQATT and CDR2 SNEGSKA (reference sequence). This CDR3 is 16 amino acids long. Deletions cut 0 bases from V and 6 bases from J, with 15 bases between. As DNA, the CDR3 is TGCAGTGCTAGAGACCCAGACCGGGGATTTAATTCACCCCTCCACTTT. Translated, it gives CSARDPDRGFNSPLHF.

This clonotype was observed at least ten times. The rearrangement joins TRBV5-6 to TRBJ1-1; D remains unclear. This CDR3 has 16 amino acids. The V end was cut by 1 base, the J end by 1 base, with 14 bases between. Per the germline V gene, CDR1 is SGHDT and CDR2 is YYEEEE. Here the CDR3 DNA reads TGTGCCAGCAGCTTGATGGTGTGGAGGAGGAACACTGAAGCTTTCTTT. It translates to CASSLMVWRRNTEAFF.

This clonotype showed up just a few times. V gene TRBV29-1 combines with J gene TRBJ2-5; a possible D gene is TRBD2 (6 bases). There are 12 residues in the CDR3. V dropped 7 bases and J dropped 5 bases, with 14 bases sitting between them. Germline lookup yields CDR1 SQVTM and CDR2 ANQGSEA. Written as DNA, the CDR3 is TGCAGCGGCCGGGAGCCGGGGGAGACCCAGTACTTC. Translating it yields CSGREPGETQYF.

The V gene is TRBV7-2, the J gene TRBJ2-5; D is perhaps TRBD1 (5 bases). The CDR3 runs to 12 residues. Germline V gene sequence: CDR1 SGHTA, CDR2 FQGNSA. Between the trimmed V and J ends, which lost 5 bases and 9 bases, there was a span of 13 bases. In DNA form, the CDR3 reads TGTGCCAGCAGCCAGCAAGGGGCGGCCCAGTACTTC. Protein product: CASSQQGAAQYF.

This chain joins TRBV5-1 and TRBJ1-1, with 8 bases lining up with TRBD1. The V gene's germline CDR1 is SGHRS and CDR2 YFSETQ. J gave up 6 bases and V 1 base, and 8 bases lay outside the gene matches. The CDR3 runs to 15 residues. The CDR3 sequence: CASSLFGQGSAEAFF. CDR3 sequence (DNA): TGCGCCAGCAGCTTGTTCGGACAGGGATCGGCTGAAGCTTTCTTT.

CDR3 protein: CASSGLRSTGELFF. The CDR3 nucleotides are TGTGCCAGCAGTGGTCTCCGCTCCACCGGGGAGCTGTTTTTT. The V gene is TRBV2, the J gene TRBJ2-2, with D unclear. The CDR3 has 14 residues. V gave up 4 bases and J gave up 4 bases, with 10 bases separating them. Looked up from germline, CDR1 is SNHLY and CDR2 is FYNNEI.

This clonotype was recorded many times. The chain uses TRBV11-2 and TRBJ2-1; the match to TRBD1 covers 7 bases. Per germline, CDR1 SGHAT and CDR2 FQNNGV. The V and J ends lost 3 bases and 15 bases, in that order; junction bases with no gene match: 8. The CDR3 contains 12 residues. CDR3 protein: CASSFGQARSFF. In DNA, the CDR3 is TGTGCCAGCAGCTTCGGACAGGCCCGCTCGTTCTTC.

This clonotype was counted a few times. CDR3 in amino acids: CSVLPPMNTEAFF. The CDR3 bases are TGCAGCGTCCTTCCCCCTATGAACACTGAAGCTTTCTTT. The rearrangement joins TRBV29-1 to TRBJ1-1; D uncertain. CDR3 size: 13 residues. The V and J ends lost 6 bases and 0 bases respectively, with 11 bases between them. Germline CDR1 reads SQVTM; CDR2 reads ANQGSEA.

This clonotype was detected ten times or more. The chain has TRBV29-1 and TRBJ2-1; D possibly matches TRBD1 or TRBD2 (5 bases each). V dropped 6 bases and J dropped 8 bases, with 14 bases sitting between them. Germline loops: CDR1 SQVTM, CDR2 ANQGSEA. This CDR3 is 12 amino acids long. This CDR3 reads CSVVRGAHEQFF. DNA for the CDR3: TGCAGCGTCGTGAGGGGCGCCCATGAGCAGTTCTTC.

The rearrangement uses TRBV9 and TRBJ1-3, with unresolved D. Germline loops: CDR1 SGDLS, CDR2 YYNGEE. Trimming cost V 0 bases and J 3 bases, with 10 bases left between them. The CDR3 spans 15 residues. In nucleotides, the CDR3 is TGTGCCAGCAGCGTAGGGCCAGCCCATGGAAACACCATATATTTT. This gives the protein CASSVGPAHGNTIYF.

The chain couples TRBV20-1 to TRBJ2-4, with D perhaps TRBD1 (6 bases). CDR3 length: 15 residues. The germline gives CDR1 DFQATT, CDR2 SNEGSKA (reference sequence). The V gene lost 2 bases and the J gene lost 4 bases, with 15 bases spanning the gap. This chain's CDR3 is CSARTGTTEKNIQYF. CDR3 nucleotide sequence: TGCAGTGCTAGAACCGGGACAACGGAGAAAAACATTCAGTACTTC.

This clonotype was picked up many times. V gene TRBV9 combines with J gene TRBJ1-1; tentatively, D is TRBD1 (5 bases). Germline CDR1 is SGDLS and CDR2 is YYNGEE. The V end was cut by 0 bases, the J end by 4 bases, with 10 bases between. CDR3 size: 14 residues. In DNA form, the CDR3 reads TGTGCCAGCAGCGTAGGGGGCTCGGGCACTGAAGCTTTCTTT. Its translation: CASSVGGSGTEAFF.

This clonotype appeared once. The V gene is TRBV7-2, the J gene TRBJ2-7; 12 bases line up with TRBD2. The CDR3 is 15 residues long. Germline V gene sequence: CDR1 SGHTA, CDR2 FQGNSA. Germline trimming cut 2 bases from V and 5 bases from J; bases unmatched to any gene: 4. The CDR3 region is CASSLLRTSGNEQYF. In DNA form, the CDR3 reads TGTGCCAGCAGCTTACTTCGGACTAGCGGGAACGAGCAGTACTTC. Combining the CDR3 with reference TRBV7-2 and TRBJ2-7 gives the whole variable domain GAGVSQSPSNKVTEKGKDVELRCDPISGHTALYWYRQSLGQGLEFLIYFQGNSAPDKSGLPSDRFSAERTGGSVSTLTIQRTQQEDSAVYLCASSLLRTSGNEQYFGPGTRLTVT.